Listed below are T cell receptor beta chains from one sample, sequenced in a study of OX40 agonist ivuxolimab in advanced cancers. Sequenced by immunoSEQ multiplex PCR; TCRdb stores in-frame clones only, minus some. The repertoire holds tens of thousands of clones, with about 86% as singletons. The sample in question was CD4+ or CD8+ T cells sorted from blood, obtained in a trial of the OX40 agonist ivuxolimab. These receptors originate from an adult with an advanced solid tumor such as melanoma, head and neck, liver or kidney cancer. The CDR3 runs from the conserved cysteine through the conserved F or W. Fields, in order: CDR3 DNA, CDR3 protein, D gene, J gene, clone size, CDR3 length, V gene. The D gene is left open where the match is weak. Not every row has a clone size; where given, it reads once, few, many or a size class.

CDR3 DNA: TGCGCCAGCAGCAAGGACAGCCGGGGGCAGTACTTC
CDR3 protein: CASSKDSRGQYF
D gene: -
J gene: TRBJ2-7
clone size: -
CDR3 length: 12
V gene: TRBV5-1

CDR3 DNA: TGTGCCAGCAGCGGGAGATTAGGACAGGGTAACACCGGGGAGCTGTTTTTT
CDR3 protein: CASSGRLGQGNTGELFF
D gene: TRBD1
J gene: TRBJ2-2
clone size: once
CDR3 length: 17
V gene: TRBV5-4

CDR3 DNA: TGTGCCAGCAGCTATGGCGGGGGGTTCTTGGAGACCCAGTACTTC
CDR3 protein: CASSYGGGFLETQYF
D gene: TRBD2
J gene: TRBJ2-5
clone size: -
CDR3 length: 15
V gene: TRBV7-9

CDR3 DNA: TGCAGCGTAGGGGACAGCCTAAATTCACCCCCCCACTTT
CDR3 protein: CSVGDSLNSPPHF
D gene: TRBD1
J gene: TRBJ1-6
clone size: -
CDR3 length: 13
V gene: TRBV29-1

CDR3 DNA: TGTGCCAGCAGCCCTACACCGAGCTCCTATAATTCACCCCTCCACTTT
CDR3 protein: CASSPTPSSYNSPLHF
D gene: -
J gene: TRBJ1-6
clone size: -
CDR3 length: 16
V gene: TRBV5-6

CDR3 DNA: TGCGCCAGCAGCCAAAAGTCAGGGGGCCGGGAGACCCAGTACTTC
CDR3 protein: CASSQKSGGRETQYF
D gene: TRBD1
J gene: TRBJ2-5
clone size: -
CDR3 length: 15
V gene: TRBV4-1

CDR3 DNA: TGTGCCAGCTCGCCTAACAGGGGCCCTAATGAAAAACTGTTTTTT
CDR3 protein: CASSPNRGPNEKLFF
D gene: TRBD1
J gene: TRBJ1-4
clone size: few
CDR3 length: 15
V gene: TRBV18

CDR3 DNA: TGTGCCAGCAGCGCATACGGGACAGGGTCACAAGGCTACACCTTC
CDR3 protein: CASSAYGTGSQGYTF
D gene: TRBD1
J gene: TRBJ1-2
clone size: -
CDR3 length: 15
V gene: TRBV9

CDR3 DNA: TGTGCCAGCAGTTACGGGCAGGCCCTCCAGCCCCAGCATTTT
CDR3 protein: CASSYGQALQPQHF
D gene: -
J gene: TRBJ1-5
clone size: -
CDR3 length: 14
V gene: TRBV6-5

CDR3 DNA: TGTGCCAGCAGCTTGAGGACAGGGCACCAAGAGACCCAGTACTTC
CDR3 protein: CASSLRTGHQETQYF
D gene: TRBD1
J gene: TRBJ2-5
clone size: once
CDR3 length: 15
V gene: TRBV5-4

CDR3 DNA: TGTGCCAGCAGCTTAGATTACGGCAGTTCTAACTATGGCTACACCTTC
CDR3 protein: CASSLDYGSSNYGYTF
D gene: -
J gene: TRBJ1-2
clone size: -
CDR3 length: 16
V gene: TRBV11-2

CDR3 DNA: TGTGCCAGCAGCCGGGCAGGGACTAACTATGGCTACACCTTC
CDR3 protein: CASSRAGTNYGYTF
D gene: -
J gene: TRBJ1-2
clone size: -
CDR3 length: 14
V gene: TRBV6-5

CDR3 DNA: TGTGCCAGCAGCTGGATCACCGGGGAGCTGTTTTTT
CDR3 protein: CASSWITGELFF
D gene: -
J gene: TRBJ2-2
clone size: -
CDR3 length: 12
V gene: TRBV5-8

CDR3 DNA: TGCGCCAGCAGCCGTGGACAGGGGGCCTTGAACACTGAAGCTTTCTTT
CDR3 protein: CASSRGQGALNTEAFF
D gene: TRBD1
J gene: TRBJ1-1
clone size: -
CDR3 length: 16
V gene: TRBV4-1

CDR3 DNA: TGTGCCAGCAGTTACGCGGAGGGGGCCAAAGGCTACACCTTC
CDR3 protein: CASSYAEGAKGYTF
D gene: TRBD1
J gene: TRBJ1-2
clone size: once
CDR3 length: 14
V gene: TRBV6-6

CDR3 DNA: TGTGCCAGCAGCCGCAGTACAGGGGCCTATGGCTACACCTTC
CDR3 protein: CASSRSTGAYGYTF
D gene: TRBD1
J gene: TRBJ1-2
clone size: -
CDR3 length: 14
V gene: TRBV14

CDR3 DNA: TGTGCCAGCAGTGACCTCGATCAGCCCCAGCATTTT
CDR3 protein: CASSDLDQPQHF
D gene: -
J gene: TRBJ1-5
clone size: -
CDR3 length: 12
V gene: TRBV25-1

CDR3 DNA: TGTGCCAGCAGTGGGACGATTACTGGAAACACCATATATTTT
CDR3 protein: CASSGTITGNTIYF
D gene: -
J gene: TRBJ1-3
clone size: -
CDR3 length: 14
V gene: TRBV6-1

CDR3 DNA: TGTGCCAGCAGCCCAGGACAGGGAGCTAACTATGGCTACACCTTC
CDR3 protein: CASSPGQGANYGYTF
D gene: TRBD1
J gene: TRBJ1-2
clone size: -
CDR3 length: 15
V gene: TRBV7-2

CDR3 DNA: TGCGCCAGCAGCCTGGAGGGGCGCTATGGCTACACCTTC
CDR3 protein: CASSLEGRYGYTF
D gene: -
J gene: TRBJ1-2
clone size: -
CDR3 length: 13
V gene: TRBV5-1

CDR3 DNA: TGTGCCAGTAGTATCGGACAGGCCAACTCCTACGAGCAGTACTTC
CDR3 protein: CASSIGQANSYEQYF
D gene: TRBD1
J gene: TRBJ2-7
clone size: few
CDR3 length: 15
V gene: TRBV19

CDR3 DNA: TGTGCCAGCCGGTGGGCTGGGGCCACCGGGGAGCTGTTTTTT
CDR3 protein: CASRWAGATGELFF
D gene: -
J gene: TRBJ2-2
clone size: -
CDR3 length: 14
V gene: TRBV6-1

CDR3 DNA: TGTGCCAGCAGTCAACAGGGGGCGGATGACACTGAAGCTTTCTTT
CDR3 protein: CASSQQGADDTEAFF
D gene: TRBD1
J gene: TRBJ1-1
clone size: -
CDR3 length: 15
V gene: TRBV2

CDR3 DNA: TGTGCCAGCAGTACCGGGACCGCCTATGGCTACACCTTC
CDR3 protein: CASSTGTAYGYTF
D gene: -
J gene: TRBJ1-2
clone size: once
CDR3 length: 13
V gene: TRBV6-6

CDR3 DNA: TGTGCCAGCAGCTTAAGGACTTCCCGGCAGGCAGATACGCAGTATTTT
CDR3 protein: CASSLRTSRQADTQYF
D gene: -
J gene: TRBJ2-3
clone size: -
CDR3 length: 16
V gene: TRBV7-9

CDR3 DNA: TGTGCCTGGAGTGTACAACGGATCTCTGGAAACACCATATATTTT
CDR3 protein: CAWSVQRISGNTIYF
D gene: -
J gene: TRBJ1-3
clone size: -
CDR3 length: 15
V gene: TRBV30

CDR3 DNA: TGTGCCAGCAGCTTGGGTGGATTTGGAAAGACCCAGTACTTC
CDR3 protein: CASSLGGFGKTQYF
D gene: -
J gene: TRBJ2-5
clone size: -
CDR3 length: 14
V gene: TRBV5-8

CDR3 DNA: TGCGCCAGCAGCTTGGTTGAGGGAAACTATGGCTACACCTTC
CDR3 protein: CASSLVEGNYGYTF
D gene: -
J gene: TRBJ1-2
clone size: -
CDR3 length: 14
V gene: TRBV5-1

CDR3 DNA: TGCGCCAGCAGCCAAGCGACGGGCACTTACTACGAGCAGTACTTC
CDR3 protein: CASSQATGTYYEQYF
D gene: -
J gene: TRBJ2-7
clone size: medium-sized
CDR3 length: 15
V gene: TRBV4-1

CDR3 DNA: TGTGCCAGCAGCGTGACAGGGAGAACTAATGAAAAACTGTTTTTT
CDR3 protein: CASSVTGRTNEKLFF
D gene: TRBD1
J gene: TRBJ1-4
clone size: -
CDR3 length: 15
V gene: TRBV7-9

CDR3 DNA: TGTGCCAGCAGCTTGCAGACTTGGAGGACCAGGAATAGCAATCAGCCCCAGCATTTT
CDR3 protein: CASSLQTWRTRNSNQPQHF
D gene: -
J gene: TRBJ1-5
clone size: -
CDR3 length: 19
V gene: TRBV5-8

CDR3 DNA: TGTGCCAGCAGGAGGGGGCACACCGGGGAGCTGTTTTTT
CDR3 protein: CASRRGHTGELFF
D gene: TRBD1
J gene: TRBJ2-2
clone size: -
CDR3 length: 13
V gene: TRBV6-5

CDR3 DNA: TGTGCCAGCTCACCAAGGAATATGAACACTGAAGCTTTCTTT
CDR3 protein: CASSPRNMNTEAFF
D gene: -
J gene: TRBJ1-1
clone size: -
CDR3 length: 14
V gene: TRBV18

CDR3 DNA: TGTGCCAGCAGTGACCGTGGGGTTGTATCCTCTGGAAACACCATATATTTT
CDR3 protein: CASSDRGVVSSGNTIYF
D gene: -
J gene: TRBJ1-3
clone size: -
CDR3 length: 17
V gene: TRBV6-1

CDR3 DNA: TGTGCCAGCTCACCATACGGGTCCAGGGACTCCTACAATGAGCAGTTCTTC
CDR3 protein: CASSPYGSRDSYNEQFF
D gene: -
J gene: TRBJ2-1
clone size: -
CDR3 length: 17
V gene: TRBV18

CDR3 DNA: TGTGCCAGCGGACCATTCCAAGAGACCCAGTACTTC
CDR3 protein: CASGPFQETQYF
D gene: -
J gene: TRBJ2-5
clone size: -
CDR3 length: 12
V gene: TRBV7-2

CDR3 DNA: TGTGCCAGCTCACCCTCGGGACAGGGTGGTCAGCCCCAGCATTTT
CDR3 protein: CASSPSGQGGQPQHF
D gene: TRBD1
J gene: TRBJ1-5
clone size: -
CDR3 length: 15
V gene: TRBV18

CDR3 DNA: TGTGCCAGCAGCCAAGACGAGGGAAGGACAGGGGGGGTCACCTTC
CDR3 protein: CASSQDEGRTGGVTF
D gene: TRBD1
J gene: TRBJ1-2
clone size: -
CDR3 length: 15
V gene: TRBV14

CDR3 DNA: TGTGCCAGCAGCTTACAGGGGACCCTAGCCTACGAGCAGTACTTC
CDR3 protein: CASSLQGTLAYEQYF
D gene: -
J gene: TRBJ2-7
clone size: -
CDR3 length: 15
V gene: TRBV7-9

CDR3 DNA: TGTGCCACCAGGCCGAGAAGACAGGGGGCGTATAAACTGTTTTTT
CDR3 protein: CATRPRRQGAYKLFF
D gene: TRBD1
J gene: TRBJ1-4
clone size: -
CDR3 length: 15
V gene: TRBV15

CDR3 DNA: TGTGCCAGCAGTGAAAGCGACAGGATGAACACTGAAGCTTTCTTT
CDR3 protein: CASSESDRMNTEAFF
D gene: -
J gene: TRBJ1-1
clone size: -
CDR3 length: 15
V gene: TRBV6-1

CDR3 DNA: TGTGCCAGCAGCTTGGGGCAGGGGACTAATTCACCCCTCCACTTT
CDR3 protein: CASSLGQGTNSPLHF
D gene: -
J gene: TRBJ1-6
clone size: -
CDR3 length: 15
V gene: TRBV7-2

CDR3 DNA: TGTGCCAGCAGCCCCGGGACACCCTACGAGCAGTACTTC
CDR3 protein: CASSPGTPYEQYF
D gene: -
J gene: TRBJ2-7
clone size: -
CDR3 length: 13
V gene: TRBV7-9

CDR3 DNA: TGCGCCAGCAGCGGGCTCGGGGGGCCGAGCAATGAGCAGTTCTTC
CDR3 protein: CASSGLGGPSNEQFF
D gene: -
J gene: TRBJ2-1
clone size: few
CDR3 length: 15
V gene: TRBV5-1

CDR3 DNA: TGCGCCAGCAGCCCTGGACCGAGCAATCAGCCCCAGCATTTT
CDR3 protein: CASSPGPSNQPQHF
D gene: -
J gene: TRBJ1-5
clone size: -
CDR3 length: 14
V gene: TRBV5-1

CDR3 DNA: TGCGCCAGCAGCTTGGCCCGACAGGGTTTCACAGCTAACTATGGCTACACCTTC
CDR3 protein: CASSLARQGFTANYGYTF
D gene: TRBD1
J gene: TRBJ1-2
clone size: -
CDR3 length: 18
V gene: TRBV5-1

CDR3 DNA: TGCGCCAGCAGCCACGGATCGGGGCGGGAGCAGTACTTC
CDR3 protein: CASSHGSGREQYF
D gene: -
J gene: TRBJ2-7
clone size: -
CDR3 length: 13
V gene: TRBV5-1

CDR3 DNA: TGTGCCAGCTCACCATCTAACGGCGGCAATCAGCCCCAGCATTTT
CDR3 protein: CASSPSNGGNQPQHF
D gene: -
J gene: TRBJ1-5
clone size: few
CDR3 length: 15
V gene: TRBV18

CDR3 DNA: TGTGCCAGCAGCTTGGCCGGGAGCACTGAAGCTTTCTTT
CDR3 protein: CASSLAGSTEAFF
D gene: -
J gene: TRBJ1-1
clone size: -
CDR3 length: 13
V gene: TRBV5-4

CDR3 DNA: TGCGCCAGCAGCCCCAAACCGTTACTAGCGGGGGGCCGGGAGAACACAGATACGCAGTATTTT
CDR3 protein: CASSPKPLLAGGRENTDTQYF
D gene: TRBD2
J gene: TRBJ2-3
clone size: -
CDR3 length: 21
V gene: TRBV5-1

CDR3 DNA: TGTGCCAGCAGCCCCTCGGGACAGGGGTTCCAGCCCCAGCATTTT
CDR3 protein: CASSPSGQGFQPQHF
D gene: TRBD1
J gene: TRBJ1-5
clone size: -
CDR3 length: 15
V gene: TRBV7-2

CDR3 DNA: TGCGCCAGCAGTTATGATGGGGGGGCCCAGTACTTC
CDR3 protein: CASSYDGGAQYF
D gene: TRBD2
J gene: TRBJ2-5
clone size: few
CDR3 length: 12
V gene: TRBV5-1